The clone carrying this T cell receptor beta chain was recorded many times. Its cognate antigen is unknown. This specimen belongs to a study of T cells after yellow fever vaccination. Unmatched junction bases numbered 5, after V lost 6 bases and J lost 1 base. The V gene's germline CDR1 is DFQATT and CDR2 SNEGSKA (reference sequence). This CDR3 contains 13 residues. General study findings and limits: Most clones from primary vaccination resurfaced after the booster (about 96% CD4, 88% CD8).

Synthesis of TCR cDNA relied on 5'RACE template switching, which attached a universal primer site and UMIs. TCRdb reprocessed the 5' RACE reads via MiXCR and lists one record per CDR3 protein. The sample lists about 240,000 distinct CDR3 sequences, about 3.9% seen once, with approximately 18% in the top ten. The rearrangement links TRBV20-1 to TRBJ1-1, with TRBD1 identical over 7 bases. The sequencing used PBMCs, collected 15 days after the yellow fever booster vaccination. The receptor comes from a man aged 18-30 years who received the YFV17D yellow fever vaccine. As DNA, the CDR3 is TGCAGTGCCGAGGGACAGCCGAACACTGAAGCTTTCTTT. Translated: CSAEGQPNTEAFF.